These 19 T cell receptor beta chains came from one sample sequenced in a study of CD8 T cells in ankylosing spondylitis. TCRdb passed the 5' RACE reads through MiXCR, listing each CDR3 protein once. This table holds fewer than 250,000 distinct CDR3 sequences, 10% to 13% found once. Sequencing was performed on blood, either unsorted or a sorted T cell fraction (not recorded which). These receptors all come from a male donor with ankylosing spondylitis or in good health (not recorded which).

In this sample, this clonotype turned up a few times. The V call is TRBV2, the J call TRBJ1-5, with TRBD1 as a possible D gene (5 bases). There are 15 residues in the CDR3. Per germline, CDR1 SNHLY and CDR2 FYNNEI. Trimming took 2 bases from V and 1 from J, leaving 9 bases between them. CDR3 protein: CASSEQGMSNQPQHF. The DNA for the CDR3 is TGTGCCAGCAGTGAACAGGGTATGAGCAATCAGCCCCAGCATTTT.

This clonotype was seen many times. The rearrangement uses TRBV15 and TRBJ2-3; D remains unclear. The V gene lost 7 bases and the J gene lost 3 bases, with 8 bases spanning the gap. Germline V CDR1 and CDR2: LNHNV, YYDKDF (reference sequence). The CDR3 length is 12 residues. Written as DNA, the CDR3 is TGTGCCACCACCCTCGAGACAGATACGCAGTATTTT. Amino acids: CATTLETDTQYF. Based on the CDR3 plus reference TRBV15 and TRBJ2-3, the full variable domain is DAMVIQNPRYQVTQFGKPVTLSCSQTLNHNVMYWYQQKSSQAPKLLFHYYDKDFNNEADTPDNFQSRRPNTSFCFLDIRSPGLGDTAMYLCATTLETDTQYFGPGTRLTVL.

This clonotype has at least ten counts. The chain recombines TRBV5-1 with TRBJ2-3; D is unclear. This CDR3 is 17 amino acids long. The V gene lost 0 bases and the J gene lost 2 bases, with 16 bases spanning the gap. Per the germline V gene, CDR1 is SGHRS and CDR2 is YFSETQ. The CDR3 here is CASSLAFSSQLTDTQYF. For the CDR3, the DNA is TGCGCCAGCAGCTTGGCCTTTTCGAGTCAACTCACAGATACGCAGTATTTT. Full variable domain (remainder filled in from reference TRBV5-1 and TRBJ2-3): KAGVTQTPRYLIKTRGQQVTLSCSPISGHRSVSWYQQTPGQGLQFLFEYFSETQRNKGNFPGRFSGRQFSNSRSEMNVSTLELGDSALYLCASSLAFSSQLTDTQYFGPGTRLTVL.

This clonotype showed up many times. The chain employs TRBV20-1 and TRBJ2-1; tentative D call: TRBD1 (6 bases). The germline V gene encodes CDR1 DFQATT and CDR2 SNEGSKA (reference sequence). This CDR3 spans 11 amino acids. CDR3 DNA: TGCAGCGGAGACAGGTACAATGAGCAGTTCTTC. Encoded protein: CSGDRYNEQFF.

The chain recombines TRBV27 with TRBJ2-5; perhaps TRBD1 as D (7 bases). The CDR3 runs 15 residues. Germline loops: CDR1 MNHEY, CDR2 SMNVEV (reference sequence). Trimming cost V 3 bases and J 4 bases, with 15 bases left between them. The CDR3 protein is CASSLARGVRETQYF. Here the CDR3 DNA reads TGTGCCAGCAGTTTGGCCAGGGGGGTAAGAGAGACCCAGTACTTC.

This clonotype was seen only a few times. The V gene is TRBV3-1, the J gene TRBJ2-5; 8 bases align to TRBD1. V trimming: 4 bases; J trimming: 1 base; junction bases outside the gene matches: 11. This CDR3 region has 17 residues. Germline CDR1 LGHDT, CDR2 YNNKEL (reference sequence). In nucleotides, the CDR3 is TGTGCCAGCAGCCTTCCAGGGGGACAGGTGACCCAAGAGACCCAGTACTTC. It encodes CASSLPGGQVTQETQYF.

This clonotype showed up just a few times. The rearrangement uses TRBV12-3 or TRBV12-4 and TRBJ2-1; 12 bases are shared with TRBD2. After removal of 7 bases from V and 3 bases from J, the junction contained 10 bases not matched to a gene. The CDR3 is 17 amino acids. DNA of the CDR3: TGTGCCAGCACTAGCGGGGGGGGAATAAGCATCTACAATGAGCAGTTCTTC. Translated: CASTSGGGISIYNEQFF.

In this sample, this clonotype turned up many times. V usage is TRBV5-6 and J usage is TRBJ1-2, with TRBD1 as a possible D gene (5 bases). The V and J ends lost 4 bases and 0 bases respectively, with 16 bases between them. CDR3 length: 16 amino acids. Germline V gene sequence: CDR1 SGHDT, CDR2 YYEEEE. CDR3 in DNA: TGTGCCAGCAGCCTAGGGACGGGAAAAGCTAACTATGGCTACACCTTC. The encoded protein is CASSLGTGKANYGYTF.

This clonotype came up a few times. This chain links TRBV12-3 or TRBV12-4 with TRBJ2-3; D is ambiguous. The CDR3 consists of 12 residues. V gave up 3 bases and J gave up 4 bases, with 5 bases separating them. The CDR3 loop reads CASSFGADTQYF. CDR3 bases: TGTGCCAGCAGTTTTGGGGCAGATACGCAGTATTTT.

This clonotype appeared many times. The CDR3 bases are TGTGCCAGCAGTCCTCCTACAGGGCCACCTTACGAGCAGTACTTC. Translation: CASSPPTGPPYEQYF. The chain joins TRBV12-3 or TRBV12-4 to TRBJ2-7; maybe TRBD1 (6 bases). With 5 bases removed from V and 4 bases from J, the gap between germline ends came to 18 bases. This CDR3 is built from 15 residues.

This clonotype was observed at least ten times. The rearrangement links TRBV28 to TRBJ2-3; 8 nucleotides agree with TRBD1. Unmatched junction bases numbered 14, after V lost 6 bases and J lost 6 bases. Germline CDR1 and CDR2: MDHEN and SYDVKM. This CDR3 has 16 residues. The CDR3 sequence is CASRKSGGAYGDTQYF. CDR3 in DNA: TGTGCCAGCAGAAAATCAGGGGGCGCCTACGGGGATACGCAGTATTTT. Based on the CDR3 plus reference TRBV28 and TRBJ2-3, the full variable domain is DVKVTQSSRYLVKRTGEKVFLECVQDMDHENMFWYRQDPGLGLRLIYFSYDVKMKEKGDIPEGYSVSREKKERFSLILESASTNQTSMYLCASRKSGGAYGDTQYFGPGTRLTVL.

CDR3 in amino acids: CATSDSTGLETQYF. The CDR3 DNA follows: TGTGCCACCAGTGATTCCACAGGGCTCGAGACCCAGTACTTC. V usage is TRBV24-1 and J usage is TRBJ2-5; D is perhaps TRBD1 (6 bases). CDR3 length: 14 residues. Trimming pared 2 bases from V and 5 bases from J, leaving 11 bases between. Germline lookup yields CDR1 KGHDR and CDR2 SFDVKD.

This clonotype occurred many times. V gene TRBV5-1 combines with J gene TRBJ1-2, with TRBD1 matching over 10 bases. With V trimmed by 3 bases and J by 2 bases, 4 bases remained unmatched. Per the germline V gene, CDR1 is SGHRS and CDR2 is YFSETQ. The CDR3 is 15 amino acids. The CDR3: CASSWGTGVNYGYTF. For the CDR3, the DNA is TGCGCCAGCAGCTGGGGGACAGGGGTGAACTATGGCTACACCTTC.

At least ten counts were recorded for this clonotype. The gene calls are TRBV7-2 and TRBJ1-2; unclear D gene. The CDR3 length is 13 residues. Trimming left V 5 bases short and J 5 bases short, with 12 bases between. CDR1 is SGHTA and CDR2 is FQGNSA in the germline V gene. The CDR3 region has the DNA TGTGCCAGCAGCCCAGAGGGAAAGTATGGCTACACCTTC. Its protein product is CASSPEGKYGYTF.

CDR3 DNA: TGCAGTGCTCCCCGGACTAGCGGGGGCCGTACCTACGAGCAGTACTTC. Its translation: CSAPRTSGGRTYEQYF. The chain is built from TRBV20-1 and TRBJ2-7, with 13 nucleotides matching TRBD2. The germline V gene encodes CDR1 DFQATT and CDR2 SNEGSKA (reference sequence). This CDR3 has 16 amino acids. V lost 5 bases to trimming and J lost 2 bases; unmatched junction nucleotides: 9.

This clonotype was observed many times. The genes are TRBV12-3 or TRBV12-4 and TRBJ1-1, with D unresolved. CDR3 length equals 13 residues. Trimming took 6 bases from V and 1 from J, leaving 9 bases between them. CDR3 bases: TGTGCCAGCAGGTCGAGACAGAACACTGAAGCTTTCTTT. Its protein product is CASRSRQNTEAFF.

The table lists this clonotype with many counts. V and J are TRBV20-1 and TRBJ1-5, with 12 bases matching TRBD1. There are 15 residues in the CDR3. The germline V gene encodes CDR1 DFQATT and CDR2 SNEGSKA (reference sequence). The J segment lost 6 bases and the V segment lost 5 bases, leaving 8 bases of the junction unmatched. The CDR3 DNA is TGCAGTGCTGGCCGGGACAGGGGGCTGGGTCAGCCCCAGCATTTT. The encoded protein is CSAGRDRGLGQPQHF.

This clonotype has more than one count but fewer than ten. The chain couples TRBV3-1 to TRBJ2-7, with D unresolved. V lost 1 base, J lost 2 bases, and 12 bases lay in between. In germline, CDR1 is LGHDT, CDR2 YNNKEL (reference sequence). The length of the CDR3 is 15 residues. The CDR3 DNA is TGTGCCAGCAGCCAAGGGTCCGGAGCTCCCTACGAGCAGTACTTC. Residues: CASSQGSGAPYEQYF.

This clonotype showed up many times. The V and J genes are TRBV7-3 and TRBJ2-3, with D tentatively TRBD2 (5 bases). This CDR3 is 15 amino acids long. V lost 2 bases, J lost 7 bases, and 16 bases lay in between. The germline gives CDR1 SGHTA, CDR2 FQGTGA. The CDR3 DNA follows: TGTGCCAGCAGCTTAGGTTACGTCGGAGGATATACGCAGTATTTT. It specifies CASSLGYVGGYTQYF.